This T cell receptor beta chain was recorded in a study of cytomegalovirus exposure and HLA in healthy donors. Study-level findings and limits: In a later analysis, V- and J-gene trimming of beta chains associated with a DCLRE1C missense variant, replicated independently. Rarity marked most TCR sequences, yet some public TCRs occurred in many donors. A later analysis appeared to link common viral pathogens to several of the most significant clusters.

Germline CDR1 and CDR2: MNHEY and SMNVEV (reference sequence). The V end was cut by 5 bases, the J end by 0 bases, with 14 bases between. This CDR3 has 16 amino acids. PCR employed 60 Vbeta and 13 Jbeta primers. Sequencing used immunoSEQ multiplex PCR; TCRdb keeps in-frame clones, though not all of them. The sample consists of 95,000 to 150,000 clones, around 80% of them appearing once. As to this clone: Its antigen is not known.

Sequenced: PBMCs. This TCR was sampled from a young woman in good health and CMV-seronegative. The V call is TRBV27, the J call TRBJ1-5, with a weak D call TRBD1 (5 bases). The CDR3 sequence: CASSASGPYSNQPQHF. The CDR3 DNA sequence: TGTGCCAGCAGTGCGTCAGGGCCTTATAGCAATCAGCCCCAGCATTTT.